A selection of T cell receptor beta chains follows, all from one sample in a study of T cells in Graves' hyperthyroidism and ophthalmopathy. One entry per CDR3 protein results from TCRdb running MiXCR on the multiplex PCR reads. Found here are under 300,000 distinct CDR3 sequences, roughly 15% of them singletons; the top ten hold about 30%. The specimen was blood. These receptors were obtained from a woman in her forties or fifties with Graves' hyperthyroidism that later progressed to Graves' ophthalmopathy. Both conserved end residues are part of each CDR3. A D gene is named only where the DNA matches it firmly. Rows give clone size only sometimes, using once, few, many, or a class for an expanded clone.

J: TRBJ2-1
size: many
D: -
V: TRBV18
DNA: TGTGCCAGCTCACTATCCGGGGCCCAGCAGTTCTTC
CDR3: CASSLSGAQQFF

J: TRBJ1-6
size: few
D: -
V: TRBV27
DNA: TGTGCCAGCAGTTTAAGTGGGGGAGGGTTTAATTCACCCCTCCACTTT
CDR3: CASSLSGGGFNSPLHF

J: TRBJ2-1
size: many
D: -
V: TRBV5-4
DNA: TGTGCCAGCAGCTTGGGGTCCACCACCCGTCCGAATGAGCAGTTCTTC
CDR3: CASSLGSTTRPNEQFF

J: TRBJ1-2
size: few
D: -
V: TRBV19
DNA: TGTGCCAGTACCTCGTTTCGGGGGGCAGAAAGGAACTATGGCTACACCTTC
CDR3: CASTSFRGAERNYGYTF

J: TRBJ2-1
size: many
D: -
V: TRBV7-9
DNA: TGTGCCAGCAGCTTAGGGGCTCTGGATGAGCAGTTCTTC
CDR3: CASSLGALDEQFF

J: TRBJ1-1
size: few
D: -
V: TRBV18
DNA: TGTGCCAGCTCACCAGCGGGTCCCGGGCCCCGGAACACTGAAGCTTTCTTT
CDR3: CASSPAGPGPRNTEAFF

J: TRBJ1-5
size: many
D: -
V: TRBV28
DNA: TGTGCCAGCAGTTTTAGGGGTGCTCAGCCCCAGCATTTT
CDR3: CASSFRGAQPQHF

J: TRBJ1-4
size: -
D: -
V: TRBV4-1
DNA: TGCGCCAGCAGACCCACAGGGTCACGGAAAAAACTGTTTTTT
CDR3: CASRPTGSRKKLFF

J: TRBJ2-3
size: many
D: -
V: TRBV5-1
DNA: TGCGCCAGCAGCTTGGCCCAGGGTTTGGGAGATACGCAGTATTTT
CDR3: CASSLAQGLGDTQYF

J: TRBJ2-2
size: many
D: -
V: TRBV6-1
DNA: TGTGCCAGCAGTGTGCTAGACTCCACCGGGGAGCTGTTTTTT
CDR3: CASSVLDSTGELFF

J: TRBJ2-4
size: many
D: TRBD1
V: TRBV28
DNA: TGTGCCAGCAGTCCTTCATTCCGGGACAGGGGAAACATTCAGTACTTC
CDR3: CASSPSFRDRGNIQYF

J: TRBJ2-1
size: many
D: TRBD2
V: TRBV15
DNA: TGTGCCACCAGCAGAGGCCGGACTAGCGGGAGGGTAGGTGAGCAGTTCTTC
CDR3: CATSRGRTSGRVGEQFF

J: TRBJ2-5
size: many
D: TRBD1
V: TRBV28
DNA: TGTGCCAGCAGTTTGGCGAAGACAGGGGGCTCCCAAGAGACCCAGTACTTC
CDR3: CASSLAKTGGSQETQYF

J: TRBJ1-3
size: few
D: -
V: TRBV6-1
DNA: TGTGCCAGCAGTGAACTAAGAGGAAACACCATATATTTT
CDR3: CASSELRGNTIYF

J: TRBJ1-4
size: many
D: -
V: TRBV3-1
DNA: TGTGCCAGCAGCCAAGACGGCAGGCCAGACCAACTGTTTTTT
CDR3: CASSQDGRPDQLFF

J: TRBJ2-3
size: many
D: -
V: TRBV5-1
DNA: TGCGCCAGCAGCCCCTGGGCCACAGATACGCAGTATTTT
CDR3: CASSPWATDTQYF

J: TRBJ2-5
size: -
D: TRBD1
V: TRBV29-1
DNA: TGCAGCGCAGGGGGTACGGGGACCCAGTACTTC
CDR3: CSAGGTGTQYF

J: TRBJ2-5
size: -
D: TRBD2
V: TRBV19
DNA: TGTGCCAGTAGTCGACCGGGACTAGCGGGAGAGACCCAGTACTTC
CDR3: CASSRPGLAGETQYF

J: TRBJ1-2
size: -
D: -
V: TRBV12-3/TRBV12-4
DNA: TGTGCCAGCAGTGTACCCCACAGGGCGAGCTATGGCTACACCTTC
CDR3: CASSVPHRASYGYTF

J: TRBJ2-7
size: -
D: TRBD2
V: TRBV4-1
DNA: TGCGCCAGCAGCCAAGGTAGGGCAACTAGCGGGACCAACGAGCAGTACTTC
CDR3: CASSQGRATSGTNEQYF

J: TRBJ2-7
size: many
D: -
V: TRBV18
DNA: TGTGCCAGCTCACCTAGGGCGGGGGAGCAGTACTTC
CDR3: CASSPRAGEQYF

J: TRBJ1-1
size: many
D: -
V: TRBV20-1
DNA: TGCAGTGCTCCGAAAATACAGGCCACTGAAGCTTTCTTT
CDR3: CSAPKIQATEAFF

J: TRBJ1-2
size: few
D: TRBD1
V: TRBV5-5
DNA: TGTGCCAGCAGCTTGACGGCGGACAGGGGGGACTATGGCTACACCTTC
CDR3: CASSLTADRGDYGYTF